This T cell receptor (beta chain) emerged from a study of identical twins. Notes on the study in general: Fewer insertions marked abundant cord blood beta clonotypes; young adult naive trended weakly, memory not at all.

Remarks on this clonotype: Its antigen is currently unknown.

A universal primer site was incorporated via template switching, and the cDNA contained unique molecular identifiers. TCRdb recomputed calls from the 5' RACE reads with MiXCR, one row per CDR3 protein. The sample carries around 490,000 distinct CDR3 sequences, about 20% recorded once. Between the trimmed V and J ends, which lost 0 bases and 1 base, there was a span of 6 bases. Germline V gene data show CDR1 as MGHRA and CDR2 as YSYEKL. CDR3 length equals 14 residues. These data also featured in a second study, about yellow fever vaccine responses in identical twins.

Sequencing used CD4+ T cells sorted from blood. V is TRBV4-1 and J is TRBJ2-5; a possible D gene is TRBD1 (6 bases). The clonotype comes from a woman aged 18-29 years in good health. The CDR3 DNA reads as TGCGCCAGCAGCCAAGAGGGGGCCCAAGAGACCCAGTACTTC. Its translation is CASSQEGAQETQYF.